The 29 T cell receptor beta chains below were found in one sample sequenced in a study of OX40 agonist ivuxolimab in advanced cancers. Using immunoSEQ multiplex PCR, the repertoire was profiled, and TCRdb retains in-frame clones only, with some absent. The sample contains around 60,000 clones, 80% to 95% of which appear only once. The sequenced sample was CD4+ or CD8+ T cells sorted from blood, obtained in a trial of the OX40 agonist ivuxolimab. The receptors derive from an adult with an advanced solid tumor such as melanoma, head and neck, liver or kidney cancer.

The chain couples TRBV7-9 to TRBJ2-1, with 8 nucleotides matching TRBD1. The CDR3 is made up of 14 amino acids. Germline V gene lookup returns CDR1 SEHNR and CDR2 FQNEAQ (reference sequence). With 5 bases clipped from V and 7 bases from J, the junction kept 7 bases outside the gene matches. The CDR3 DNA sequence: TGTGCCAGCAGCCTTAGACAGGGGAAGAATGAGCAGTTCTTC. As protein: CASSLRQGKNEQFF.

The V and J genes are TRBV7-2 and TRBJ2-1; TRBD2 agrees at 9 bases. The CDR3 length is 16 residues. Germline V gene sequence: CDR1 SGHTA, CDR2 FQGNSA. Trimming cost V 2 bases and J 8 bases; bases outside gene matches: 10. This CDR3 is CASSLFMLAGRHEQFF. CDR3 sequence (DNA): TGTGCCAGCAGCTTATTTATGCTAGCGGGAAGACATGAGCAGTTCTTC.

The V gene is TRBV7-3, the J gene TRBJ1-2; the D is unclear. CDR3 length equals 15 residues. Trimming removed 2 bases from V and 4 bases from J, with 14 bases in between. Germline loops: CDR1 SGHTA, CDR2 FQGTGA. CDR3 sequence reads: CASSLGPQSIYGYTF. DNA for the CDR3: TGTGCCAGCAGCTTAGGGCCCCAGAGCATCTATGGCTACACCTTC.

The rearrangement links TRBV4-1 to TRBJ2-3; D assignment may be TRBD1 or TRBD2 (5 bases each). This CDR3 has 15 amino acids. CDR1 is MGHRA and CDR2 is YSYEKL in the germline V gene. V gave up 6 bases and J gave up 4 bases, with 17 bases separating them. The CDR3 nucleotides are TGCGCCAGCAGTCCCGAGGGGCGCCGAGCAGATACGCAGTATTTT. Protein product: CASSPEGRRADTQYF.

The chain is built from TRBV11-2 and TRBJ2-7; D ambiguous. Trimming stripped 5 bases from V and 0 bases from J, with 11 bases between. The CDR3 has 14 amino acids. The germline CDR1 and CDR2 sequences are SGHAT and FQNNGV. The CDR3 sequence is CASSPGISSYEQYF. The CDR3, as DNA: TGTGCCAGCAGCCCTGGGATTAGCTCCTACGAGCAGTACTTC.

J is TRBJ2-1 and V is TRBV7-2; D ambiguous. The CDR3 sequence is 15 residues long. Deletions cut 4 bases from V and 0 bases from J, with 10 bases between. The germline gives CDR1 SGHTA, CDR2 FQGNSA. CDR3 DNA sequence: TGTGCCAGCAGCTCGGGCTTGAGCTCCTACAATGAGCAGTTCTTC. Its translation: CASSSGLSSYNEQFF.

This CDR3 is CASSRNRGARQFF. DNA of the CDR3: TGTGCCAGCAGCAGAAACAGGGGGGCTCGGCAGTTCTTC. The chain has TRBV14 and TRBJ2-1, with TRBD1 matching 8 bases. Germline loops: CDR1 SGHDN, CDR2 FVKESK. Trimming took 5 bases from V and 12 from J; bases not matched to a gene: 9. The CDR3 is 13 residues long.

The J gene is TRBJ1-3, the V gene TRBV28; D not certain. The CDR3 covers 10 residues. Germline CDR1 MDHEN, CDR2 SYDVKM. V dropped 6 bases and J dropped 8 bases, with 5 bases sitting between them. In DNA form, the CDR3 reads TGTGCCAGCAGGTTGGACACCATATATTTT. Protein sequence: CASRLDTIYF.

The J gene is TRBJ1-4, the V gene TRBV4-1; 8 nucleotides agree with TRBD1. The CDR3 runs to 14 residues. Germline CDR1 is MGHRA and CDR2 is YSYEKL. V lost 2 bases, J lost 8 bases, and 4 bases stayed unmatched. CDR3 DNA: TGCGCCAGCAGCCAAAAACAGGGGGTCGAAAAACTGTTTTTT. It specifies CASSQKQGVEKLFF.

This clone was recorded only once. V and J are TRBV7-7 and TRBJ2-6; D call uncertain. V lost 5 bases and J lost 5, with 19 bases in between. This CDR3 is built from 17 residues. The germline CDR1 and CDR2 sequences are SSHAT and FNYEAQ (reference sequence). Written as DNA, the CDR3 is TGTGCCAGCAGCCGTGTTATGCCACAAAGTCGGGCCAACGTCCTGACTTTC. Amino acid sequence: CASSRVMPQSRANVLTF.

J is TRBJ1-2 and V is TRBV5-1, with 7 nucleotides matching TRBD1. The CDR3 extends over 15 amino acids. The V gene end was trimmed by 3 bases and the J gene end by 1 base; junction bases not matched to a gene: 6. Germline V gives CDR1 SGHRS, CDR2 YFSETQ. This chain's CDR3 is CASSSPGQLNYGYTF. The DNA of the CDR3 is TGCGCCAGCAGCTCCCCGGGACAGCTTAACTATGGCTACACCTTC.

The rearrangement links TRBV5-4 to TRBJ1-1; 7 bases fit TRBD1. V was clipped by 4 bases and J by 5 bases; unmatched bases: 5. Germline lookup yields CDR1 SGHNT and CDR2 YYREEE (reference sequence). The CDR3 runs to 13 residues. CDR3 bases: TGTGCCAGCAGCGATCCCAGGGGGACTGAAGCTTTCTTT. Its protein product is CASSDPRGTEAFF. Based on the CDR3 plus reference TRBV5-4 and TRBJ1-1, the full variable domain is ETGVTQSPTHLIKTRGQQVTLRCSSQSGHNTVSWYQQALGQGPQFIFQYYREEENGRGNFPPRFSGLQFPNYSSELNVNALELDDSALYLCASSDPRGTEAFFGQGTRLTVV.

This sequence joins TRBV28 and TRBJ1-5; D is unclear. The CDR3 length is 15 residues. V dropped 2 bases and J dropped 2 bases, with 10 bases sitting between them. CDR1 MDHEN and CDR2 SYDVKM come from the germline V gene. CDR3 sequence reads: CASSLGGLGNQPQHF. CDR3 in DNA: TGTGCCAGCAGTTTAGGAGGGCTGGGCAATCAGCCCCAGCATTTT.

The genes are TRBV10-3 and TRBJ2-7, with TRBD1 matching 8 bases. The CDR3 sequence is 16 residues long. Germline assignment: CDR1 ENHRY and CDR2 SYGVKD. The V gene end was trimmed by 4 bases and the J gene end by 1 base; junction bases not matched to a gene: 9. CDR3 DNA: TGTGCCATCAGTGGGGGACAGGTTCCCTATTCCTACGAGCAGTACTTC. It specifies CAISGGQVPYSYEQYF.

The chain recombines TRBV27 with TRBJ2-2; 11 nucleotides align to TRBD2. The CDR3 consists of 14 residues. CDR1 and CDR2 (germline): MNHEY, SMNVEV (reference sequence). V shed 6 bases, J shed 5 bases, and the junction held 2 bases outside the gene matches. CDR3 sequence: CASRWTSGTGELFF. DNA of the CDR3: TGTGCCAGCAGATGGACTAGCGGGACCGGGGAGCTGTTTTTT.

V is TRBV27 and J is TRBJ2-1, with TRBD2 identical over 8 bases. The J segment lost 0 bases and the V segment lost 2 bases, leaving 0 bases of the junction unmatched. The CDR3 has 15 residues. Germline assignment: CDR1 MNHEY and CDR2 SMNVEV (reference sequence). Here the CDR3 reads CASSLAGGSYNEQFF. As DNA, the CDR3 is TGTGCCAGCAGTTTAGCGGGAGGCTCCTACAATGAGCAGTTCTTC.

J is TRBJ2-3 and V is TRBV28; no definite D call. This CDR3 has 13 residues. The germline V and J ends were trimmed by 3 bases and 2 bases, with 6 bases remaining between them. Per germline, CDR1 MDHEN and CDR2 SYDVKM. CDR3 DNA sequence: TGTGCCAGCAGTTTCCCCAACACAGATACGCAGTATTTT. This codes for CASSFPNTDTQYF.

The chain joins TRBV27 to TRBJ1-1; 7 nucleotides match TRBD1. CDR3 length equals 15 residues. Trimming at V came to 3 bases and at J to 3 bases, leaving 7 bases not matched to a gene. Germline CDR1 MNHEY, CDR2 SMNVEV (reference sequence). The CDR3 spells CASSFKTGTHTEAFF. As DNA, the CDR3 is TGTGCCAGCAGTTTTAAGACAGGGACCCACACTGAAGCTTTCTTT.

The J gene is TRBJ2-7, the V gene TRBV6-5; a weak D match, TRBD2 (6 bases). Between the trimmed V and J ends, which lost 2 bases and 2 bases, there was a span of 16 bases. The V gene's germline CDR1 is MNHEY and CDR2 SVGAGI. The CDR3 covers 16 residues. The CDR3 nucleotides read TGTGCCAGCAGTTACGGGGGTAGCGGACCCGCCTACGAGCAGTACTTC. It yields the protein CASSYGGSGPAYEQYF.

The chain carries TRBV18 and TRBJ1-1, with 7 positions matching TRBD1. Germline V gene lookup returns CDR1 KGHSH and CDR2 LQKENI. With 2 bases clipped from V and 4 bases from J, the junction kept 4 bases outside the gene matches. This CDR3 spans 14 amino acids. In DNA, the CDR3 is TGTGCCAGCTCACCAAGACAGGGTGGCACTGAAGCTTTCTTT. Its translation is CASSPRQGGTEAFF.

This clone has just a few counts. CDR3 residues: CAWSVTAGIEQYF. CDR3 nucleotide sequence: TGTGCCTGGAGTGTAACGGCGGGGATAGAGCAGTACTTC. V usage is TRBV30 and J usage is TRBJ2-7; D may be TRBD2 (6 bases). CDR3 length: 13 amino acids. The germline V gene encodes CDR1 GTSNPN and CDR2 SVGIG (reference sequence). V lost 0 bases and J 7 bases, leaving 13 bases between the germline ends.

This clone was found once. The chain recombines TRBV11-2 with TRBJ2-5; D is perhaps TRBD1 (5 bases). Trimming removed 4 bases from V and 5 bases from J, with 11 bases in between. Looked up from germline, CDR1 is SGHAT and CDR2 is FQNNGV. CDR3 length: 13 residues. The CDR3 DNA reads as TGTGCCAGCAGCTCTTGGGGCGGTGAGACCCAGTACTTC. It is translated as CASSSWGGETQYF.

CDR3 DNA sequence: TGTGCCAGCAGCCCCTCGCAGTACGAGCAGTACTTC. It translates to CASSPSQYEQYF. This rearrangement joins TRBV27 to TRBJ2-7; D not certain. Trimming took off 6 bases at V and 4 bases at J, with 10 bases between the two ends. Germline CDR1 MNHEY, CDR2 SMNVEV (reference sequence). The CDR3 consists of 12 residues.

V and J are TRBV14 and TRBJ2-7; 9 nucleotides agree with TRBD1. Germline-derived CDR1 and CDR2 are SGHDN and FVKESK. After removal of 5 bases from V and 4 bases from J, the junction contained 6 bases not matched to a gene. This CDR3 has 14 residues. CDR3 DNA sequence: TGTGCCAGCAGCTCGGACAGGGGTTTATACGAGCAGTACTTC. It specifies CASSSDRGLYEQYF.

This clone was found once. This sequence joins TRBV13 and TRBJ2-7; 7 nucleotides align to TRBD2. The CDR3 has 15 residues. The germline V gene has CDR1 PRHDT and CDR2 FYEKMQ (reference sequence). V dropped 1 base and J dropped 3; count of bases not matched to a gene: 6. The CDR3 protein is CASSLETGGLYEQYF. The CDR3 nucleotides read TGTGCCAGCAGCTTAGAAACGGGAGGCCTCTACGAGCAGTACTTC.

This sequence joins TRBV28 and TRBJ2-5; D is unresolved. Per the germline V gene, CDR1 is MDHEN and CDR2 is SYDVKM. The CDR3 consists of 14 residues. Trimming removed 3 bases from V and 5 bases from J, with 13 bases in between. CDR3 sequence: CASSFRSAEETQYF. CDR3 sequence (DNA): TGTGCCAGCAGTTTCCGAAGTGCCGAGGAGACCCAGTACTTC.

This clone is labeled medium-sized. V gene TRBV29-1 combines with J gene TRBJ1-3, with D uncertain. Germline lookup yields CDR1 SQVTM and CDR2 ANQGSEA. This CDR3 spans 14 amino acids. The V end lost 6 bases, the J end lost 0 bases, and 12 bases lay between the germline ends. The DNA for the CDR3 is TGCAGCGTCGTTCGGGCGGCCTCTGGAAACACCATATATTTT. It yields the protein CSVVRAASGNTIYF.

V is TRBV9 and J is TRBJ1-1, with unresolved D. Trimming shortened V by 1 base and J by 1 base, and 8 bases separated the two germline ends. Germline CDR1 is SGDLS and CDR2 is YYNGEE. The length of the CDR3 is 14 residues. The CDR3 is CASSVSGGNTEAFF. The CDR3, as DNA: TGTGCCAGCAGCGTATCTGGAGGGAACACTGAAGCTTTCTTT.

This sequence joins TRBV19 and TRBJ2-5; D gene uncertain. Germline V lookup: CDR1 LNHDA, CDR2 SQIVND (reference sequence). V lost 1 base and J lost 1, with 4 bases in between. The CDR3 extends over 13 amino acids. The DNA of the CDR3 is TGTGCCAGTAGTATAGTTGGCCAAGAGACCCAGTACTTC. It specifies CASSIVGQETQYF. The entire variable domain, with the rest obtained from reference TRBV19 and TRBJ2-5, is as follows: DGGITQSPKYLFRKEGQNVTLSCEQNLNHDAMYWYRQDPGQGLRLIYYSQIVNDFQKGDIAEGYSVSREKKESFPLTVTSAQKNPTAFYLCASSIVGQETQYFGPGTRLLVL.